This TCR beta chain came from a study of cytotoxic CD8 clonotypes in ibrutinib-treated CLL. Study details: Among the patients, some eleven presented as relapsed/refractory and around 16 as treatment-naive; 17 to 18 showed unmutated IGHV.

Study findings and constraints: Under treatment, the uncommon public clonotypes either contracted or remained stable. Baseline levels of clonality went above those of age-matched healthy donors and moved with circulating CD8+ T-cell counts.

The CDR3 has 16 residues. CDR1 and CDR2 from the germline V gene are SGHRS and YFSETQ. The V end was cut by 4 bases, the J end by 4 bases, with 19 bases between. This clone appeared a few times. Its antigen remains unknown. Data came from immunoSEQ multiplex PCR; TCRdb stores just in-frame clones and leaves some out. The sample includes around 330,000 clones, over 55% seen only once; the top ten take roughly 6.7%. This sequence joins TRBV5-1 and TRBJ2-3; no clear D gene. The sequence derives from a human donor with chronic lymphocytic leukemia. This material consisted of PBMCs, taken after 36 months of ibrutinib treatment. The chain's CDR3 is CASSPQDQVGPDTQYF. The CDR3 region has the DNA TGCGCCAGCAGCCCCCAGGACCAGGTGGGCCCAGATACGCAGTATTTT.